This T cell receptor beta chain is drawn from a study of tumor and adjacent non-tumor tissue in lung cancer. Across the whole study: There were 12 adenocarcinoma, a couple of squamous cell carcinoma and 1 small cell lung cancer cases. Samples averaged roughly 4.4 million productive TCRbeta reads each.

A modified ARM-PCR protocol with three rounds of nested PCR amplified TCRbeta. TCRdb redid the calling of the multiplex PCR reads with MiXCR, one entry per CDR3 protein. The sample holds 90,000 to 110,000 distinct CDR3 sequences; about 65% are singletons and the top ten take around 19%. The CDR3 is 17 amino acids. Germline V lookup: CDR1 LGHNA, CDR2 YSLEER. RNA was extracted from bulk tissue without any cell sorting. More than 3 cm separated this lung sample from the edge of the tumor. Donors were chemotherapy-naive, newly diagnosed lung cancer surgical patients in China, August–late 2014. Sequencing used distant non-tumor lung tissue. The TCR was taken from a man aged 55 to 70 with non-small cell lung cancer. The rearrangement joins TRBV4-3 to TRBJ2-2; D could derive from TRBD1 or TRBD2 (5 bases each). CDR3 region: CVSSQDPTGTARGELFF. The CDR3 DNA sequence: TGCGTCAGTAGCCAAGACCCTACCGGGACCGCGAGAGGAGAGCTGTTTTTT.